What follows are 10 T cell receptor beta chains derived from one specimen sequenced in a study of blood T cell repertoires in COVID-19. Assay: immunoSEQ multiplex PCR; the TCRdb copy retains only in-frame clones and omits some. This sample has about 120,000 clones, with roughly 80% found just once. Sequencing input: peripheral blood. These receptors all stem from a man aged 45-65 years with acute or convalescent COVID-19.

This clone was detected a few times. The genes are TRBV30 and TRBJ2-1; 9 bases agree with TRBD2. CDR1 is GTSNPN and CDR2 is SVGIG in the germline V gene (reference sequence). The CDR3 runs 17 residues. The ends lost 5 bases at V and 4 bases at J; junction bases unmatched: 15. CDR3 protein: CAWSHGASGDFYNEQFF. CDR3 in DNA: TGTGCCTGGTCCCACGGGGCTAGCGGGGACTTTTACAATGAGCAGTTCTTC.

The chain combines TRBV2 with TRBJ2-2, with TRBD1 identical over 9 bases. V lost 9 bases and J lost 3; bases outside the gene matches: 2. Per the germline V gene, CDR1 is SNHLY and CDR2 is FYNNEI. The length of the CDR3 is 13 residues. DNA for the CDR3: TGTGCCAGTGGACAGGGGTACACCGGGGAGCTGTTTTTT. Residues: CASGQGYTGELFF.

The chain employs TRBV19 and TRBJ2-2; no firm D call. There are 17 residues in the CDR3. Germline CDR1 reads LNHDA; CDR2 reads SQIVND (reference sequence). Trimming removed 5 bases at V and 2 bases at J, with 18 bases between. The CDR3, as DNA: TGTGCCAGTAGTCCTTTCCCCTTACACGCAAACACCGGGGAGCTGTTTTTT. It yields the protein CASSPFPLHANTGELFF.

V is TRBV7-3 and J is TRBJ1-1; 8 positions match TRBD1. The length of the CDR3 is 13 residues. The germline V gene has CDR1 SGHTA and CDR2 FQGTGA. The J segment lost 4 bases and the V segment lost 5 bases, leaving 3 bases of the junction unmatched. CDR3 bases: TGTGCCAGCAGCGCCACAGGGGGCACTGAAGCTTTCTTT. This translates into CASSATGGTEAFF.

The rearrangement uses TRBV4-1 and TRBJ2-3; 10 bases line up with TRBD2. The CDR3 extends over 21 amino acids. From germline, CDR1 is MGHRA and CDR2 YSYEKL. The V segment lost 1 base and the J segment 0 bases; nucleotides outside the gene matches: 16. The CDR3 here is CASSQGDRGSSGGTSTDTQYF. The CDR3 DNA follows: TGCGCCAGCAGCCAAGGAGACAGAGGGTCTAGCGGGGGAACTAGCACAGATACGCAGTATTTT.

The chain uses TRBV11-2 and TRBJ2-2; D might be TRBD1 (6 bases). V was cut by 5 bases and J by 6 bases, with 16 bases left in between. Germline V CDR1 and CDR2: SGHAT, FQNNGV. The CDR3 length is 15 residues. The CDR3 nucleotides read TGTGCCAGCAGCCTTCGGACAGTAACCGCCGGGGAGCTGTTTTTT. Amino acids: CASSLRTVTAGELFF.

This clone was recorded only once. The genes are TRBV7-3 and TRBJ1-1; D perhaps matches TRBD1 (6 bases). V was cut by 5 bases and J by 1 base, with 14 bases left in between. CDR1 and CDR2 (germline): SGHTA, FQGTGA. The CDR3 spans 15 residues. For the CDR3, the DNA is TGTGCCAGCAGCCTCCAGACAGGTCCGAACACTGAAGCTTTCTTT. Its translation is CASSLQTGPNTEAFF. The variable domain in full, completed from reference TRBV7-3 and TRBJ1-1, reads GAGVSQTPSNKVTEKGKYVELRCDPISGHTALYWYRQSLGQGPEFLIYFQGTGAADDSGLPNDRFFAVRPEGSVSTLKIQRTERGDSAVYLCASSLQTGPNTEAFFGQGTRLTVV.

This chain uses TRBV3-1 (or the pseudogene TRBV3-2) with TRBJ1-1; 7 nucleotides agree with TRBD1. The germline V gene encodes CDR1 LGHDT and CDR2 YNNKEL (reference sequence). V dropped 1 base and J dropped 0; count of bases not matched to a gene: 2. The CDR3 has 15 residues. The CDR3 region is CASSQGGQVNTEAFF. The CDR3, as DNA: TGTGCCAGCAGCCAAGGAGGACAGGTGAACACTGAAGCTTTCTTT.

V is TRBV27 and J is TRBJ1-2, with 7 bases fitting TRBD1. The CDR3 runs 13 residues. The J segment lost 2 bases and the V segment lost 6 bases, leaving 3 bases of the junction unmatched. Germline assignment: CDR1 MNHEY and CDR2 SMNVEV (reference sequence). The chain's CDR3 is CASSPGQNYGYTF. CDR3 DNA: TGTGCCAGCAGCCCGGGACAGAACTATGGCTACACCTTC.

The CDR3 DNA sequence: TGCAGTGCTAGGAGGACTGAAGCTTTCTTT. Translating it yields CSARRTEAFF. The rearrangement links TRBV20-1 to TRBJ1-1, with no clear D. CDR3 size: 10 residues. Trimming took off 3 bases at V and 5 bases at J, with 4 bases between the two ends. Germline assignment: CDR1 DFQATT and CDR2 SNEGSKA (reference sequence).